This T cell receptor (beta chain) was sequenced in a study of cytomegalovirus exposure and HLA in healthy donors. PCR involved 60 Vbeta and 13 Jbeta primers. TCRdb keeps only in-frame clones here, not all; method: immunoSEQ multiplex PCR. The sample has some 99,000 clones, roughly 79% seen once. The germline V gene has CDR1 KGHSH and CDR2 LQKENI. V lost 1 base and J lost 10; bases outside the gene matches: 5. The CDR3 is made up of 14 amino acids. The TCR sequence derives from a woman aged 50 to 60 in good health and CMV-seropositive. Sequencing input: PBMCs. The chain is built from TRBV18 and TRBJ2-1, with TRBD2 matching over 9 bases. CDR3 bases: TGTGCCAGCTCACCACTAGCGGGAGCGGAAGAGCAGTTCTTC. Its protein is CASSPLAGAEEQFF.